Shown below are 25 T cell receptor beta chains from a single sample sequenced in a study of T cells in Graves' hyperthyroidism and ophthalmopathy. RNA transcripts yielded amplified TCR beta CDR3 regions. Carried out on the TCR CDR3, a first-round RT-PCR used the HTBI primer set. Using its own MiXCR run on the multiplex PCR reads, TCRdb lists one record per CDR3 protein. The table records hundreds of thousands of distinct CDR3 sequences, approximately 15% of them present only once. Sequenced: blood. Receptor source: a woman aged 18-35 years with Graves' hyperthyroidism.

In its sample, this clonotype was seen many times. This chain joins TRBV20-1 and TRBJ2-1, with D possibly matching TRBD2 (6 bases). The V gene's germline CDR1 is DFQATT and CDR2 SNEGSKA (reference sequence). The CDR3 loop spans 16 amino acids. Trimming took 0 bases from V and 4 from J, leaving 16 bases between them. The CDR3 nucleotides are TGCAGTGCTAGAGATCAGGAGGGACCTCTTTACAATGAGCAGTTCTTC. This encodes CSARDQEGPLYNEQFF.

The table lists this clonotype with a few counts. This chain connects TRBV29-1 to TRBJ1-5; D call uncertain. The CDR3 is 13 residues long. CDR1 SQVTM and CDR2 ANQGSEA come from the germline V gene. Between the trimmed V and J ends, which lost 4 bases and 3 bases, there was a span of 10 bases. Written as DNA, the CDR3 is TGCAGCGTTGGAGCGGGGATCAATCAGCCCCAGCATTTT. Encoded protein: CSVGAGINQPQHF.

This clonotype occurred many times. V gene TRBV20-1 combines with J gene TRBJ2-7; 9 nucleotides agree with TRBD1. Losses at the gene ends were 3 bases for V and 3 bases for J; bases not matched to a gene: 6. The CDR3 has 14 amino acids. CDR1 is DFQATT and CDR2 is SNEGSKA in the germline V gene (reference sequence). CDR3 bases: TGCAGTGCTAGTCGCGGGACAGGGTACTACGAGCAGTACTTC. Protein: CSASRGTGYYEQYF.

This clonotype showed up just a few times. The chain joins TRBV15 to TRBJ1-2, with 8 bases aligning to TRBD1. V lost 0 bases, J lost 8 bases, and 5 bases stayed unmatched. Germline-derived CDR1 and CDR2 are LNHNV and YYDKDF (reference sequence). The CDR3 has 14 amino acids. CDR3 residues: CATSRDGAGGGYTF. In nucleotides, the CDR3 is TGTGCCACCAGCAGAGATGGTGCAGGGGGCGGCTACACCTTC.

Here the CDR3 reads CATSRGTSNTGELFF. The CDR3 DNA reads as TGTGCCACCAGCAGAGGGACATCGAACACCGGGGAGCTGTTTTTT. V and J are TRBV15 and TRBJ2-2, with D possibly TRBD1 on 5 matching bases. Trimming removed 1 base from V and 0 bases from J, with 6 bases in between. The germline CDR1 and CDR2 sequences are LNHNV and YYDKDF (reference sequence). The CDR3 consists of 15 residues.

The sample holds a few counts of this clonotype. The chain joins TRBV7-8 to TRBJ1-1; D is possibly TRBD1 (5 bases). V was shortened by 5 bases and J by 3 bases, with 13 bases between the two germline ends. Germline V CDR1 and CDR2: SGHVS, FQNEAQ. The CDR3 spans 14 residues. The CDR3 nucleotides read TGTGCCAGCAGCCCCCAGGGAACATACACTGAAGCTTTCTTT. It is translated as CASSPQGTYTEAFF.

In its sample, this clonotype was seen a few times. One junction end disagrees with the germline gene, perhaps due to a read error. The V call is TRBV27, the J call TRBJ2-5; D tentatively reads TRBD1 or TRBD2 (5 bases each). Germline V gives CDR1 MNHEY, CDR2 SMNVEV (reference sequence). This CDR3 spans 14 amino acids. CDR3 DNA: TGTGCCAGCAGTTTGAGGGGCAGGGAAGAGGCCCAGTACTTC. Translation: CASSLRGREEAQYF.

This clonotype was seen ten or more times. J is TRBJ2-7 and V is TRBV28, with TRBD1 matching over 8 bases. V gave up 5 bases and J gave up 0 bases; unmatched junction bases: 9. This CDR3 spans 16 amino acids. The V gene's germline CDR1 is MDHEN and CDR2 SYDVKM. Written as DNA, the CDR3 is TGTGCCAGCAGTCCCCGGACAGGGCTATTCTCCTACGAGCAGTACTTC. Translated: CASSPRTGLFSYEQYF. Looking up the rest from reference TRBV28 and TRBJ2-7 gives the full variable domain: DVKVTQSSRYLVKRTGEKVFLECVQDMDHENMFWYRQDPGLGLRLIYFSYDVKMKEKGDIPEGYSVSREKKERFSLILESASTNQTSMYLCASSPRTGLFSYEQYFGPGTRLTVT.

A single count supports this clonotype. The CDR3 is CSALMTDHYGYTF. CDR3 coding DNA: TGCAGTGCTCTCATGACAGACCACTATGGCTACACCTTC. This chain uses TRBV20-1 with TRBJ1-2, with D possibly being TRBD1 (5 bases). V lost 5 bases and J lost 3, with 13 bases in between. Germline CDR1 DFQATT, CDR2 SNEGSKA (reference sequence). CDR3 length: 13 residues.

The chain is built from TRBV5-6 and TRBJ1-2; D is undetermined. The CDR3 length is 19 residues. Germline V gene data show CDR1 as SGHDT and CDR2 as YYEEEE. Deletions cut 0 bases from V and 0 bases from J, with 21 bases between. CDR3 bases: TGTGCCAGCAGCTTGGCCCGGCTGGGTGATTTCCGGGCTAACTATGGCTACACCTTC. It yields the protein CASSLARLGDFRANYGYTF.

Concerning this clonotype: A much more abundant neighbour one base away suggests this may be a read error. The rearrangement links TRBV2 to TRBJ2-1, with 10 bases fitting TRBD2. The CDR3 extends over 16 amino acids. In germline, CDR1 is SNHLY, CDR2 FYNNEI. The V gene end was trimmed by 3 bases and the J gene end by 6 bases; junction bases not matched to a gene: 8. Here the CDR3 DNA reads TGTGCCAGCAGTGACCGGACGGGACTAGCGACCAATGAGCAGTTCTTC. This sequence encodes CASSDRTGLATNEQFF.

The chain employs TRBV7-9 and TRBJ2-5; 8 bases map to TRBD1. From germline, CDR1 is SEHNR and CDR2 FQNEAQ (reference sequence). Trimming at V came to 4 bases and at J to 5 bases, leaving 12 bases not matched to a gene. The CDR3 consists of 16 residues. CDR3: CASSYPGTGPLETQYF. The CDR3 nucleotides read TGTGCCAGCAGCTACCCCGGGACAGGCCCTTTGGAGACCCAGTACTTC.

The chain recombines TRBV11-3 with TRBJ1-1; D not resolved. The CDR3 covers 15 residues. Per the germline V gene, CDR1 is SGHNT and CDR2 is YENEEA. The V end lost 0 bases, the J end lost 5 bases, and 13 bases lay between the germline ends. The CDR3 sequence: CASSLDLFGGTEAFF. Written as DNA, the CDR3 is TGTGCCAGCAGCTTAGATCTTTTCGGTGGGACTGAAGCTTTCTTT. Looking up the rest from reference TRBV11-3 and TRBJ1-1 gives the full variable domain: EAGVVQSPRYKIIEKKQPVAFWCNPISGHNTLYWYLQNLGQGPELLIRYENEEAVDDSQLPKDRFSAERLKGVDSTLKIQPAELGDSAVYLCASSLDLFGGTEAFFGQGTRLTVV.

This clonotype was picked up a small number of times. V usage is TRBV10-1 and J usage is TRBJ2-3; D unclear. Germline V lookup: CDR1 WNHNN, CDR2 SYGVQD (reference sequence). V lost 3 bases and J lost 2, with 12 bases in between. This CDR3 has 15 amino acids. The CDR3 coding sequence is TGCGCCAGCAGTGACAGTCTGGCGTTCACAGATACGCAGTATTTT. This codes for CASSDSLAFTDTQYF.

Only a few counts were recorded for this clonotype. The chain carries TRBV19 and TRBJ1-5, with D hard to call. V was cut by 3 bases and J by 3 bases, with 12 bases left in between. Germline V gene lookup returns CDR1 LNHDA and CDR2 SQIVND (reference sequence). The length of the CDR3 is 15 residues. In DNA, the CDR3 is TGTGCCAGTAGTATGGGCGGAACTTCCAATCAGCCCCAGCATTTT. This translates into CASSMGGTSNQPQHF.

This clonotype was counted between two and nine times. The V gene is TRBV10-1, the J gene TRBJ2-2; D may be TRBD1 (5 bases). The CDR3 length is 16 residues. The germline CDR1 and CDR2 sequences are WNHNN and SYGVQD (reference sequence). The V end lost 4 bases, the J end lost 1 base, and 13 bases lay between the germline ends. The CDR3 DNA follows: TGCGCCAGCAGTGCAGGGCGGCTGGTGAACACCGGGGAGCTGTTTTTT. It encodes CASSAGRLVNTGELFF.

The chain carries TRBV29-1 and TRBJ2-1; TRBD2 agrees at 8 bases. CDR3 length: 18 amino acids. The germline CDR1 and CDR2 sequences are SQVTM and ANQGSEA. J lost 0 bases, V lost 7 bases, and 17 bases had no gene match. The CDR3 here is CSAPAGASHRSSYNEQFF. CDR3 sequence (DNA): TGCAGCGCCCCAGCGGGAGCCTCGCACCGGAGCTCCTACAATGAGCAGTTCTTC.

V and J are TRBV4-1 and TRBJ2-7; D is uncertain. This CDR3 has 14 residues. Germline-derived CDR1 and CDR2 are MGHRA and YSYEKL. Trimming removed 2 bases from V and 2 bases from J, with 10 bases in between. The CDR3 region is CASSQIGLPYEQYF. As DNA, the CDR3 is TGCGCCAGCAGCCAAATAGGTCTACCCTACGAGCAGTACTTC.

This clonotype was observed at least ten times. The rearrangement joins TRBV7-3 to TRBJ2-5; 7 nucleotides agree with TRBD2. The J segment lost 2 bases and the V segment lost 5 bases, leaving 8 bases of the junction unmatched. Germline V gene lookup returns CDR1 SGHTA and CDR2 FQGTGA. The CDR3 consists of 15 residues. CDR3 amino acids: CASSPGGTLQETQYF. Here the CDR3 DNA reads TGTGCCAGCAGCCCCGGGGGGACTTTGCAAGAGACCCAGTACTTC.

Many counts were recorded for this clonotype. The chain couples TRBV7-8 to TRBJ2-5, with 9 bases lining up with TRBD2. J gave up 4 bases and V 3 bases, and 9 bases lay outside the gene matches. The germline CDR1 and CDR2 sequences are SGHVS and FQNEAQ. CDR3 size: 16 residues. The chain's CDR3 is CASSFSASGTGETQYF. CDR3 DNA: TGTGCCAGCAGCTTTTCGGCTAGCGGGACGGGAGAGACCCAGTACTTC.

In the case of this clonotype: This CDR3 is missing its conserved last phenylalanine or tryptophan, likely due to a read error. The chain recombines TRBV27 with TRBJ2-6; 7 bases agree with TRBD2. The ends lost 5 bases at V and 0 bases at J; junction bases unmatched: 4. The germline V gene encodes CDR1 MNHEY and CDR2 SMNVEV (reference sequence). This CDR3 is 16 amino acids long. CDR3 DNA: TGTGCCAGCAGTCCGCCGGGAGGCTCTGGGGCCAACGTCCTGACTCTC. Its translation: CASSPPGGSGANVLTL.

This clonotype was picked up a small number of times. The gene calls are TRBV24-1 and TRBJ2-1; 14 nucleotides match TRBD2. The CDR3 runs 17 residues. Germline loops: CDR1 KGHDR, CDR2 SFDVKD. J was trimmed by 4 bases and V by 4 bases; bases with no gene match: 5. The CDR3, as DNA: TGTGCCACCAGTGACTCCAGGACTAGCGGGAGGTACAATGAGCAGTTCTTC. It is translated as CATSDSRTSGRYNEQFF.

Comment on this clonotype: It may be a read error: a sequence one base away is much more abundant. The CDR3 spells CATSVPGGCEQYF. The CDR3 DNA follows: TGTGCCACCAGTGTTCCAGGGGGCTGCGAGCAGTACTTC. The chain carries TRBV24-1 and TRBJ2-7; 8 bases line up with TRBD1. The CDR3 is 13 amino acids. With 5 bases clipped from V and 6 bases from J, the junction kept 5 bases outside the gene matches. Germline CDR1 reads KGHDR; CDR2 reads SFDVKD.

This clonotype was observed at least ten times. The chain employs TRBV20-1 and TRBJ2-7; no firm D call. Trimming took off 0 bases at V and 3 bases at J, with 9 bases between the two ends. This CDR3 is 13 amino acids long. Germline-derived CDR1 and CDR2 are DFQATT and SNEGSKA (reference sequence). CDR3 protein: CSARDPKNYEQYF. CDR3 in DNA: TGCAGTGCTAGAGATCCCAAGAACTACGAGCAGTACTTC.

This clonotype was seen repeatedly, ten times or more. V is TRBV12-3 or TRBV12-4 and J is TRBJ2-3, with 8 bases that match TRBD2. V shed 3 bases and J 4 bases; nucleotides not matched to a gene: 9. This CDR3 spans 16 amino acids. This chain's CDR3 is CASSFNAGGVPDTQYF. In nucleotides, the CDR3 is TGTGCCAGCAGTTTTAATGCGGGAGGTGTTCCAGATACGCAGTATTTT.